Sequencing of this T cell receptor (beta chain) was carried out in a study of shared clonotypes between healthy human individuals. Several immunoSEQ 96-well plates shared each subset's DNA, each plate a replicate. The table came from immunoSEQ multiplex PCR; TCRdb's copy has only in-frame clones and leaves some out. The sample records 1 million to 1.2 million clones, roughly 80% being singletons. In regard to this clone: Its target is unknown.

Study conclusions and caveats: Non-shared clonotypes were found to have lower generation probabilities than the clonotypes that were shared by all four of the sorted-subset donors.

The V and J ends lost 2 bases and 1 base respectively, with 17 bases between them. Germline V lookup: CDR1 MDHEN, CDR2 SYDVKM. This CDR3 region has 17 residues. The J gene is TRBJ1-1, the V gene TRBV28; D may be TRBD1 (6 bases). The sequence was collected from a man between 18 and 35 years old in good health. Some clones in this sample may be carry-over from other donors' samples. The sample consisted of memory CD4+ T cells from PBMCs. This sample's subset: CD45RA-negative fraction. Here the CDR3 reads CASSLNTGLRANTEAFF. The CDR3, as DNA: TGTGCCAGCAGTTTAAACACAGGGCTGAGGGCGAACACTGAAGCTTTCTTT.